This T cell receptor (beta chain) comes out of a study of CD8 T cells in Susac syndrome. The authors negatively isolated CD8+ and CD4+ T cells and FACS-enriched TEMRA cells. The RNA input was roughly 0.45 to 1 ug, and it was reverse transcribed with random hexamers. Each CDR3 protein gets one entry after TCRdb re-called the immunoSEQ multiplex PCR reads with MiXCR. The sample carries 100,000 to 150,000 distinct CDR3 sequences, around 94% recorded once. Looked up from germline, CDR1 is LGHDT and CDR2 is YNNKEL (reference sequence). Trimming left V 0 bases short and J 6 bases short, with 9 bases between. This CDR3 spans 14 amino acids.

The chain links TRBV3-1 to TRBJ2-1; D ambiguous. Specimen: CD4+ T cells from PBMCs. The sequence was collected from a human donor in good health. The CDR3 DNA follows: TGTGCCAGCAGCCAAGACCTCCGGATCAATGAGCAGTTCTTC. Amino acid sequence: CASSQDLRINEQFF.